Detailed here is one T cell receptor beta chain. Its specificity is unknown. Assay used: immunoSEQ multiplex PCR; TCRdb lists only in-frame clones, some missing. The sample carries about 140,000 clones, approximately 93% recorded once. This specimen comes from a study of T cell responses to AZD1222 COVID-19 vaccine. Study results and caveats: Across the whole spike, CD4 TCRs peaked at regions 160-218 and 743-854. Clonal diversity was possibly underestimated; the donors were predominantly white British and more often female.

Trimming cost V 4 bases and J 2 bases; bases outside gene matches: 5. The CDR3 sequence is 16 residues long. The germline V gene has CDR1 LNHDA and CDR2 SQIVND (reference sequence). The specimen comprised peripheral blood, sampled on day 0 of MenACWY control vaccination. The receptor was derived from an adult in good health. The chain has TRBV19 and TRBJ1-6; 7 nucleotides match TRBD1. The CDR3 DNA follows: TGTGCCAGTAGTAGAACAGGGGACCCCTATAATTCACCCCTCCACTTT. Its protein product is CASSRTGDPYNSPLHF.